The present entry profiles one TCR beta chain with its context. Repertoires were generated with immunoSEQ multiplex PCR, while TCRdb's copy carries only in-frame clones and drops some. The sample has 90,000 to 100,000 clones; 70% to 90% are singletons. The data are from a study of blood T cell repertoires in COVID-19. Study at large: Spain, Italy and the United States supplied samples that represented acute and convalescent COVID-19. Sources were T cells, B-cell-depleted T cells, or PBMCs; the material itself was cDNA or gDNA.

The CDR3 is 14 amino acids. CDR1 is SGHRS and CDR2 is YFSETQ in the germline V gene. V dropped 4 bases and J dropped 5; count of bases not matched to a gene: 5. The sequencing input was peripheral blood. The TCR originated in a man older than 75 with acute or convalescent COVID-19. The rearrangement uses TRBV5-1 and TRBJ2-1; TRBD2 matches at 8 bases. The CDR3 nucleotides read TGCGCCAGCAGCCCGGGACTAGGCGACAATGAGCAGTTCTTC. Protein: CASSPGLGDNEQFF.